The T cell receptor beta chain under discussion was sequenced for a study of cytomegalovirus exposure and HLA in healthy donors. Study-level information: Genotyping of more than 300 donors showed that roughly 80% belonged to the Caucasian-associated ancestry cluster. Overall study findings and caveats: V segments that were indistinguishable, TRBV6-2 and TRBV6-3 among them, were omitted from analysis. Later analysis reportedly placed an Asian-associated ancestry cluster below the roughly 600-donor mean in N-insertions.

Primers included in the PCR were 60 Vbeta and 13 Jbeta primers. Measured with immunoSEQ multiplex PCR; TCRdb has only the in-frame clones, and not every one. The data contain 75,000 to 100,000 clones, roughly four fifths of them seen just once; the ten biggest clones take up over 0.5%. The CDR3 runs to 20 residues. A remark on this clone: The target antigen is unknown.

The sequenced material came from PBMCs. This receptor was identified in a man aged 25-40 years in good health and CMV-seronegative. V gene TRBV21-1 combines with J gene TRBJ2-3; the D call TRBD1 from the table was never checked on the DNA. TRBV21-1 represents a pseudogene. CDR3 amino acids: CASSKEWGTGFFHYTDTQYF. The CDR3 DNA reads as TGTGCCAGCAGCAAAGAGTGGGGGACAGGGTTTTTCCACTACACAGATACGCAGTATTTT.